This is a list of T cell receptor beta chains from one sample in a study of blood T cell repertoires in COVID-19. The table came from immunoSEQ multiplex PCR; TCRdb's copy has only in-frame clones and leaves some out. The table includes hundreds of thousands of clones, around nine tenths detected once. The specimen sequenced was peripheral blood. These receptors all come from a woman between 18 and 29 years old who had recovered from COVID-19. The CDR3 runs from the conserved cysteine through the conserved F or W. D genes are given only for firm matches. Expanded clones are given a class, and other clones once, few, many or no size at all.

clone_size j_call d_call v_call cdr3_nt cdr3_aa
. TRBJ1-4 . TRBV9 TGTGCCAGCAGCGAGCCCACAACTAATGAAAAACTGTTTTTT CASSEPTTNEKLFF
. TRBJ1-4 . TRBV30 TGTGCCTGGAGTAACGAGGGTCTTTGGGCCTTCGAAAAACTGTTTTTT CAWSNEGLWAFEKLFF
. TRBJ2-1 TRBD2 TRBV5-1 TGCGCCAGCAGCTCGAACCCAGGACTAGCGGAGGGGAATGAGCAGTTCTTC CASSSNPGLAEGNEQFF
once TRBJ1-6 . TRBV7-2 TGTGCCAGCAGCTTACGCCGCGGGGGGGTGGGCTCACCCCTCCACTTT CASSLRRGGVGSPLHF
once TRBJ2-5 . TRBV5-1 TGCGCCAGCAGCTTGGACCTCGGAGGAGAGACCCAGTACTTC CASSLDLGGETQYF
. TRBJ2-1 . TRBV14 TGTGCCAGCAGTTTTGTGAGGCTTGGATCCTACAATGAGCAGTTCTTC CASSFVRLGSYNEQFF
. TRBJ1-2 . TRBV19 TGTGCCACCCGGAGGGCAGGAACTAACTATGGCTACACCTTC CATRRAGTNYGYTF
. TRBJ2-2 TRBD1 TRBV2 TGTGCCGGAGGGACAGGGGGGTTCGCCGGGGAGCTGTTTTTT CAGGTGGFAGELFF
. TRBJ2-7 TRBD2 TRBV4-2 TGTGCCAGCAGCCAAGGACTAGCGGGAGGCCCGAACTCCTACGAGCAGTACTTC CASSQGLAGGPNSYEQYF
once TRBJ2-3 TRBD2 TRBV19 TGTGCCAGTAGTAATCTAGCGGGGGCAGATACGCAGTATTTT CASSNLAGADTQYF
. TRBJ2-5 . TRBV6-5 TGTGCCAGCAGTCCGACAGAAGAGACCCAGTACTTC CASSPTEETQYF
. TRBJ2-3 . TRBV11-2 TGTGCCAGCAGCTTAGATCTTTCTAGCGGCACAGATACGCAGTATTTT CASSLDLSSGTDTQYF
. TRBJ2-5 . TRBV11-2 TGTGCCAGCAGCTTAGGGGGGGACTCCTTCTCACGGGAGACCCAGTACTTC CASSLGGDSFSRETQYF
. TRBJ2-7 TRBD2 TRBV9 TGTGCCAGCAGCGCTTTAGCGGGAGGGCTGGTGGGCGAGCAGTACTTC CASSALAGGLVGEQYF
. TRBJ2-2 . TRBV7-9 TGTGCCAGCATACTTGTTGGGAGTCCCGGGGAGCTGTTTTTT CASILVGSPGELFF
. TRBJ2-6 . TRBV27 TGTGCCAGCAGTTTCGACAGGAGCTCTGGGGCCAACGTCCTGACTTTC CASSFDRSSGANVLTF
once TRBJ2-1 TRBD2 TRBV7-2 TGTGCCAGCAGCTTTAGGGGCGGAGGGACTAGCGGCTCCTACAATGAGCAGTTCTTC CASSFRGGGTSGSYNEQFF
. TRBJ1-2 . TRBV2 TGTGCCAGCAGTGAACGGGGAACTGAGGGCGGACTCGGCTACACCTTC CASSERGTEGGLGYTF
. TRBJ1-6 . TRBV7-2 TGTGCCAGCAGCCCTCAGGGGTCCTCCTATAATTCACCCCTCCACTTT CASSPQGSSYNSPLHF
. TRBJ2-7 . TRBV5-6 TGTGCCAGCAGTGTGACGGGGGGCCCTGCGGCCGAGCAGTACTTC CASSVTGGPAAEQYF
. TRBJ1-2 . TRBV4-2 TGTGCCAGCAGCCGCCCGGGGGAGAACTATGGCTACACCTTC CASSRPGENYGYTF
. TRBJ2-5 TRBD2 TRBV11-1 TGTGCCAGCAGCCGGGACTATCAAGAGACCCAGTACTTC CASSRDYQETQYF
. TRBJ2-3 . TRBV11-2 TGTGCCAGCAGCTTAGATCGATCGGCAGATACGCAGTATTTT CASSLDRSADTQYF
once TRBJ2-7 TRBD1 TRBV19 TGTGCCAGTAGAAGACAGGGGACCTACGAGCAGTACTTC CASRRQGTYEQYF
. TRBJ1-4 . TRBV27 TGTGCCAGCAAGGGGGTGCGGGAAAAACTGTTTTTT CASKGVREKLFF
. TRBJ1-2 . TRBV6-5 TGTGCCAGCATCGACATTAACTATGGCTACACCTTC CASIDINYGYTF
. TRBJ1-1 . TRBV6-2/TRBV6-3 TGTGCCAGCAGTTACTCCCGATTGACAGGGAACACTGAAGCTTTCTTT CASSYSRLTGNTEAFF
few TRBJ2-1 TRBD2 TRBV7-9 TGTGCCAGCGGGACAAGCGGGAGTTACAATGAGCAGTTCTTC CASGTSGSYNEQFF
. TRBJ1-6 . TRBV7-6 TGTGCCAGCAGCCTGGCCGGAGATTCACCCCTCCACTTT CASSLAGDSPLHF
. TRBJ1-2 . TRBV24-1 TGTGCCACCAGTGATTATGGCGGTTTCTATGGCTACACCTTC CATSDYGGFYGYTF
. TRBJ2-3 . TRBV6-2/TRBV6-3 TGTGCCAGCAGTTACGGTCCCCGGGGAACCACAGATACGCAGTATTTT CASSYGPRGTTDTQYF
. TRBJ2-7 . TRBV19 TGTGCCAGTAGTAGAACCGGGTCAAGCCCTTACGAGCAGTACTTC CASSRTGSSPYEQYF
. TRBJ1-5 . TRBV19 TGTGCCAGTAGTCCCGGGACATTTAATCAGCCCCAGCATTTT CASSPGTFNQPQHF
once TRBJ1-6 . TRBV30 TGTGCCTGGACGGGACACTCCGGTTCACCCCTCCACTTT CAWTGHSGSPLHF
once TRBJ2-3 . TRBV9 TGTGCCAGTACCTGGCGGGACACAGATACGCAGTATTTT CASTWRDTDTQYF
. TRBJ2-6 . TRBV19 TGTGCCAGTAGTGACCATACAGGTGGGGCCAACGTCCTGACTTTC CASSDHTGGANVLTF
few TRBJ1-4 . TRBV29-1 TGCAGCGTTCAGGGTACTAATGAAAAACTGTTTTTT CSVQGTNEKLFF
. TRBJ2-2 TRBD1 TRBV19 TGTGCCAGTAGTATCCAGGGGGCGACCGGGGAGCTGTTTTTT CASSIQGATGELFF
. TRBJ1-1 . TRBV9 TGTGCCAGCAGCGTGGGGCACCTCTCTGAAGCTTTCTTT CASSVGHLSEAFF
. TRBJ2-3 TRBD2 TRBV2 TGTGCCAGCAGTGAACTAGCGGGAGGGCCCGGTACGCAGTATTTT CASSELAGGPGTQYF
once TRBJ2-7 . TRBV18 TGTGCCAGCTCACCACCTCGAGGCGACTACGAGCAGTACTTC CASSPPRGDYEQYF